The clone carrying this T cell receptor (beta chain) occurred a few times. Its target is not known. Each CDR3 protein gets one entry after TCRdb re-called the PCR reads with MiXCR. Among approximately 54,000 distinct CDR3 sequences listed, 20% to 25% were seen once. This sample was taken from a study of molecular identifiers for immune sequencing clone quantification. Study-wide context: Replicate RNA from about 20,000 or 100,000 naive CD8 T cells formed five aliquots; four were sequenced. The study, taken as a whole, reports: Clones that exceeded 20 RNA copies held over 98% of effector molecules, yet under 1% in naive cells. Barcode sharing among identical TCR molecules could make large clones appear smaller.

The CDR3 length is 15 residues. J lost 9 bases, V lost 4 bases, and 12 bases had no gene match. Germline CDR1 reads MNHEY; CDR2 reads SMNVEV (reference sequence). The chain combines TRBV27 with TRBJ2-5, with 9 bases aligning to TRBD1. This TCR was sampled from a human donor in good health. Some libraries in this study had Jurkat cell RNA spiked in. The sample was naive CD8+ T cells from blood, with Jurkat cell RNA spiked in. As to subset: FACS-sorted CD8+CD4-CCR7+CD45RA+ naive T cells. The DNA for the CDR3 is TGTGCCAGCAGTTCAGTCGCACAGGGGGCTGGGGCCCAGTACTTC. Protein sequence: CASSSVAQGAGAQYF.